The source of this TCR beta chain is a study of blood T cells in healthy people across ages. Germline CDR1 and CDR2: LGHNA and YSLEER. The CDR3 has 14 amino acids. V lost 4 bases to trimming and J lost 5 bases, with 12 bases between them. Next came a second PCR, run for about 7 to 12 cycles, which used a sample-barcoded 5' primer along with a J-beta primer mix. TCRdb recomputed calls from the 5' RACE reads with MiXCR, one row per CDR3 protein. Altogether 760,000 or so distinct CDR3 sequences are present, 20% to 25% being singletons, with the ten largest covering 9% to 9.5%. Another study also made use of these data, one on T cells of mothers and their children.

Sequencing was carried out using blood. The rearrangement uses TRBV4-3 and TRBJ2-1, with D hard to call. This clonotype originated in a boy between 5 and 17 years old in good health. CDR3 in amino acids: CASSPFYRDNEQFF. CDR3 sequence (DNA): TGCGCCAGCAGCCCTTTTTACCGTGACAATGAGCAGTTCTTC.